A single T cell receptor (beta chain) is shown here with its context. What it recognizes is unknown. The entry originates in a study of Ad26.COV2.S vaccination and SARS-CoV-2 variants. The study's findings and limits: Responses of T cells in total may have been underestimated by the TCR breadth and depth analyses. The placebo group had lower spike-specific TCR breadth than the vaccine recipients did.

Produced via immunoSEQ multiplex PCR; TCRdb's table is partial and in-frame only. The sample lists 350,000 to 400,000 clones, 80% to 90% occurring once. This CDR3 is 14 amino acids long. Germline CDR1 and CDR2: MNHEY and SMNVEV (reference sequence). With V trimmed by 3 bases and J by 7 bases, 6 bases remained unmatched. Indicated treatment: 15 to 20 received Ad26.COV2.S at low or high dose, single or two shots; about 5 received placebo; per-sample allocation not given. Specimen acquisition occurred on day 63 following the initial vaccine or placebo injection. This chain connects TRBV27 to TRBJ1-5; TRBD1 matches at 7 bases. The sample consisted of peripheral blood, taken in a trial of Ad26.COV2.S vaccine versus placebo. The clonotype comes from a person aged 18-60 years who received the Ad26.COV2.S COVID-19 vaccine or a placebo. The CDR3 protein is CASSFLGGQQPQHF. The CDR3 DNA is TGTGCCAGCAGTTTTCTAGGGGGCCAACAGCCCCAGCATTTT.